A selection of T cell receptor beta chains follows, all from one sample in a study of long-term antiretroviral therapy in people with HIV. The assay was immunoSEQ multiplex PCR, and TCRdb's table has in-frame clones only and misses some. The data show approximately 20,000 clones, 75% to 90% seen once. Sequencing was performed on unsorted PBMCs, taken 4.2 years after starting antiretroviral therapy. The source is a man over 45 with HIV. The CDR3 runs from the conserved cysteine through the conserved F or W. Each record gives: J gene, V gene, CDR3 protein.

j_gene: TRBJ2-7
v_gene: TRBV7-6
CDR3aa: CASSLGQGAPLNEQYF

j_gene: TRBJ1-2
v_gene: TRBV23-1
CDR3aa: CASSPRDSYGYTF

j_gene: TRBJ1-4
v_gene: TRBV18
CDR3aa: CASSPRLGQGEKLFF

j_gene: TRBJ2-3
v_gene: TRBV5-4
CDR3aa: CASSLGSGAGDTQYF

j_gene: TRBJ1-6
v_gene: TRBV2
CDR3aa: CASRDPQGAPLHF

j_gene: TRBJ2-4
v_gene: TRBV18
CDR3aa: CASSPRGGENIQYF

j_gene: TRBJ1-2
v_gene: TRBV10-3
CDR3aa: CAISEAQASGTPAEYGYTF

j_gene: TRBJ1-3
v_gene: TRBV28
CDR3aa: CASNHRDSGNTIYF

j_gene: TRBJ2-3
v_gene: TRBV12-5
CDR3aa: CASGLVPGDTQYF

j_gene: TRBJ1-4
v_gene: TRBV19
CDR3aa: CASHRSTGANEKLFF

j_gene: TRBJ1-1
v_gene: TRBV7-9
CDR3aa: CASSSDRNTEAFF